One and the same sample provided the 29 T cell receptor beta chains below, sequenced in a study of PD-1 blockade in classical Hodgkin lymphoma. Time point indicated: cycle 4 day 1 (C4D1), after about 6 weeks of nivolumab. Autologous stem cell transplantation was followed by relapse in every patient, and brentuximab vedotin exposure varied. Produced via immunoSEQ multiplex PCR; TCRdb's table is partial and in-frame only. The sample lists over 8,500 clones, 85% to 90% occurring once. This specimen consisted of peripheral blood mononuclear cells (PBMCs), obtained before the fourth cycle of nivolumab. The receptors shown here come from a human donor with classical Hodgkin lymphoma.

The V gene is TRBV19, the J gene TRBJ2-1; unclear D gene. The CDR3 contains 13 residues. CDR1 and CDR2 (germline): LNHDA, SQIVND (reference sequence). With 5 bases removed from V and 8 bases from J, the gap between germline ends came to 13 bases. The CDR3 region has the DNA TGTGCCAGTAGTCTCGGGCCTGGGGATGAGCAGTTCTTC. This sequence encodes CASSLGPGDEQFF.

The chain employs TRBV6-5 and TRBJ1-1, with a possible D match to TRBD1 (5 bases). V gave up 4 bases and J gave up 5 bases, with 14 bases separating them. CDR1 and CDR2 from the germline V gene are MNHEY and SVGAGI. This CDR3 contains 14 residues. The CDR3 region has the DNA TGTGCCAGCAGTTTCAGGGACTGGGGGACTGAAGCTTTCTTT. Translated, it gives CASSFRDWGTEAFF.

CDR3 sequence reads: CASSAVDTEAFF. In DNA form, the CDR3 reads TGTGCCAGCAGCGCGGTGGACACTGAAGCTTTCTTT. The chain combines TRBV9 with TRBJ1-1; D not certain. The V gene lost 3 bases and the J gene lost 3 bases, with 6 bases spanning the gap. The CDR3 is 12 residues long. Germline CDR1 SGDLS, CDR2 YYNGEE.

The J gene is TRBJ2-3, the V gene TRBV7-2; 15 bases agree with TRBD2. In germline, CDR1 is SGHTA, CDR2 FQGNSA. Trimming took 5 bases from V and 6 from J; bases not matched to a gene: 6. This CDR3 is 16 amino acids long. The chain's CDR3 is CASSIGGTSGGDTQYF. The CDR3 DNA is TGTGCCAGCAGCATAGGCGGGACTAGCGGGGGGGATACGCAGTATTTT.

V is TRBV10-3 and J is TRBJ1-3; D remains unclear. Germline-derived CDR1 and CDR2 are ENHRY and SYGVKD. Trimming cost V 7 bases and J 0 bases, with 4 bases left between them. The CDR3 covers 12 residues. The CDR3 spells CAITSSGNTIYF. The CDR3 DNA reads as TGTGCCATCACAAGCTCTGGAAACACCATATATTTT.

This clone was recorded only once. The genes are TRBV7-9 and TRBJ2-3; the match to TRBD1 covers 8 bases. Trimming at V came to 5 bases and at J to 4 bases, leaving 11 bases not matched to a gene. From germline, CDR1 is SEHNR and CDR2 FQNEAQ (reference sequence). The length of the CDR3 is 16 residues. CDR3: CASSVFAAGGADTQYF. CDR3 coding DNA: TGTGCCAGCAGCGTCTTTGCGGCAGGGGGCGCAGATACGCAGTATTTT. The complete variable domain, with remaining parts taken from reference TRBV7-9 and TRBJ2-3, reads DTGVSQNPRHKITKRGQNVTFRCDPISEHNRLYWYRQTLGQGPEFLTYFQNEAQLEKSRLLSDRFSAERPKGSFSTLEIQRTEQGDSAMYLCASSVFAAGGADTQYFGPGTRLTVL.

The chain joins TRBV5-1 to TRBJ2-7, with a possible D match to TRBD2 (6 bases). V dropped 2 bases and J dropped 3 bases, with 12 bases sitting between them. There are 14 residues in the CDR3. Germline-derived CDR1 and CDR2 are SGHRS and YFSETQ. The CDR3 reads CASSFSSGVYEQYF. Here the CDR3 DNA reads TGCGCCAGCAGCTTTAGCTCGGGAGTCTACGAGCAGTACTTC.

This chain joins TRBV7-2 and TRBJ2-4, with a weak D call TRBD2 (6 bases). Germline CDR1 SGHTA, CDR2 FQGNSA. CDR3 length equals 18 residues. Trimming removed 7 bases at V and 6 bases at J, with 28 bases between. CDR3 nucleotide sequence: TGTGCCAGCACCCCCGGGACTTATTTTCCGCTGAGGGGAAACATTCAGTACTTC. The encoded protein is CASTPGTYFPLRGNIQYF.

This chain connects TRBV28 to TRBJ2-3, with 8 nucleotides matching TRBD1. The CDR3 loop spans 15 amino acids. The germline CDR1 and CDR2 sequences are MDHEN and SYDVKM. Trimming took 6 bases from V and 0 from J; bases not matched to a gene: 5. The CDR3 DNA reads as TGTGCCAGCAGCCCAACAGGGGGGAGCACAGATACGCAGTATTTT. It specifies CASSPTGGSTDTQYF. The full variable domain, with the rest looked up from reference TRBV28 and TRBJ2-3, is DVKVTQSSRYLVKRTGEKVFLECVQDMDHENMFWYRQDPGLGLRLIYFSYDVKMKEKGDIPEGYSVSREKKERFSLILESASTNQTSMYLCASSPTGGSTDTQYFGPGTRLTVL.

The chain is built from TRBV19 and TRBJ1-3, with D perhaps matching TRBD1 (5 bases). CDR3 length equals 16 residues. The germline CDR1 and CDR2 sequences are LNHDA and SQIVND (reference sequence). Trimming left V 5 bases short and J 0 bases short, with 14 bases between. CDR3 amino acids: CASSAMGGFSGNTIYF. DNA of the CDR3: TGTGCCAGTAGTGCAATGGGGGGGTTCTCTGGAAACACCATATATTTT.

The chain joins TRBV4-3 to TRBJ2-2; 8 bases map to TRBD2. V was clipped by 0 bases and J by 13 bases; unmatched bases: 16. CDR1 and CDR2 from the germline V gene are LGHNA and YSLEER. This CDR3 contains 17 residues. This chain's CDR3 is CASSQDLAGGLKGMLFF. The DNA of the CDR3 is TGCGCCAGCAGCCAAGATTTGGCGGGGGGACTGAAGGGGATGCTGTTTTTT.

The J gene is TRBJ2-7, the V gene TRBV6-5; D is uncertain. Trimming stripped 2 bases from V and 2 bases from J, with 10 bases between. This CDR3 comprises 14 residues. Germline V gene data show CDR1 as MNHEY and CDR2 as SVGAGI. DNA for the CDR3: TGTGCCAGCAGTTACGACGTCAAACCCTACGAGCAGTACTTC. As protein: CASSYDVKPYEQYF.

This clone was detected a few times. This chain uses TRBV4-1 with TRBJ1-6; no clear D. The germline gives CDR1 MGHRA, CDR2 YSYEKL. V lost 0 bases and J 11 bases, leaving 5 bases between the germline ends. The CDR3 is 12 amino acids. The CDR3 DNA follows: TGCGCCAGCAGCCAAGATGTCCCACCCCTCCACTTT. It yields the protein CASSQDVPPLHF.

This chain connects TRBV11-1 to TRBJ2-7; no clear D. Trimming stripped 1 base from V and 1 base from J, with 8 bases between. The germline V gene encodes CDR1 SGHAT and CDR2 FQDESV (reference sequence). CDR3 size: 14 residues. CDR3: CASSLEYISYEQYF. The CDR3 DNA sequence: TGTGCCAGCAGCTTAGAGTACATTTCCTACGAGCAGTACTTC.

The chain recombines TRBV7-9 with TRBJ1-6; D not resolved. Germline lookup yields CDR1 SEHNR and CDR2 FQNEAQ (reference sequence). The V and J ends lost 8 bases and 12 bases respectively, with 14 bases between them. CDR3 size: 12 residues. The CDR3 loop is CASQRPLEPLHF. The DNA of the CDR3 is TGTGCCAGCCAGAGACCCCTTGAACCCCTCCACTTT.

The V call is TRBV7-9, the J call TRBJ2-1; 8 bases agree with TRBD1. Trimming took 5 bases from V and 0 from J; bases not matched to a gene: 6. The CDR3 totals 16 residues. Germline CDR1 SEHNR, CDR2 FQNEAQ (reference sequence). The CDR3: CASSRQGTSSYNEQFF. CDR3 DNA: TGTGCCAGCAGCCGACAGGGGACCAGCTCCTACAATGAGCAGTTCTTC.

This clone was counted only a few times. V usage is TRBV5-4 and J usage is TRBJ2-1, with 7 bases aligning to TRBD1. The ends lost 0 bases at V and 0 bases at J; junction bases unmatched: 0. The CDR3 is 15 residues long. Germline values: CDR1 SGHNT, CDR2 YYREEE (reference sequence). The CDR3 DNA reads as TGTGCCAGCAGCTTGGACAGGGGCTCCTACAATGAGCAGTTCTTC. Translated, it gives CASSLDRGSYNEQFF. Supplemented by reference TRBV5-4 and TRBJ2-1, the full variable domain reads ETGVTQSPTHLIKTRGQQVTLRCSSQSGHNTVSWYQQALGQGPQFIFQYYREEENGRGNFPPRFSGLQFPNYSSELNVNALELDDSALYLCASSLDRGSYNEQFFGPGTRLTVL.

This chain's CDR3 is CASSPVLTGTGGSTFYNEQFF. CDR3 nucleotide sequence: TGTGCCAGCTCACCTGTTCTTACCGGGACAGGGGGCTCTACCTTCTACAATGAGCAGTTCTTC. The gene calls are TRBV18 and TRBJ2-1; TRBD1 matches at 12 bases. J lost 3 bases, V lost 3 bases, and 18 bases had no gene match. Germline CDR1 KGHSH, CDR2 LQKENI. The CDR3 loop spans 21 amino acids. The full variable domain, in which reference TRBV18 and TRBJ2-1 provide the parts outside the CDR3, is NAGVMQNPRHLVRRRGQEARLRCSPMKGHSHVYWYRQLPEEGLKFMVYLQKENIIDESGMPKERFSAEFPKEGPSILRIQQVVRGDSAAYFCASSPVLTGTGGSTFYNEQFFGPGTRLTVL.

This rearrangement joins TRBV19 to TRBJ1-5, with TRBD1 matching over 11 bases. CDR1 and CDR2 (germline): LNHDA, SQIVND (reference sequence). The ends lost 3 bases at V and 4 bases at J; junction bases unmatched: 11. This CDR3 has 18 residues. Written as DNA, the CDR3 is TGTGCCAGTAGTATCCTGCTGTCGGACAGGGGGCGAAATCAGCCCCAGCATTTT. This encodes CASSILLSDRGRNQPQHF.

This rearrangement joins TRBV4-1 to TRBJ1-2; 10 bases are shared with TRBD1. The CDR3 totals 15 residues. V trimming: 3 bases; J trimming: 2 bases; junction bases outside the gene matches: 3. Looked up from germline, CDR1 is MGHRA and CDR2 is YSYEKL. The CDR3 nucleotides are TGCGCCAGCAGCCATCCGGGACAGGGGAACTATGGCTACACCTTC. It is translated as CASSHPGQGNYGYTF.

The gene calls are TRBV14 and TRBJ1-1; TRBD1 is a possible D gene (6 bases). This CDR3 region has 16 residues. Germline CDR1 SGHDN, CDR2 FVKESK. The V end was cut by 0 bases, the J end by 2 bases, with 13 bases between. The CDR3 is CASSQEHGTPNTEAFF. In DNA, the CDR3 is TGTGCCAGCAGCCAAGAACACGGGACACCTAACACTGAAGCTTTCTTT.

The V call is TRBV27, the J call TRBJ2-6; no definite D call. This CDR3 comprises 15 residues. V dropped 3 bases and J dropped 0 bases, with 6 bases sitting between them. Germline CDR1 is MNHEY and CDR2 is SMNVEV (reference sequence). CDR3 nucleotides: TGTGCCAGCAGTTTTAAGAGCTCTGGGGCCAACGTCCTGACTTTC. It is translated as CASSFKSSGANVLTF.

The rearrangement joins TRBV7-9 to TRBJ2-2; no reliable D call. Trimming pared 6 bases from V and 5 bases from J, leaving 7 bases between. CDR3 length equals 12 residues. Germline CDR1 and CDR2: SEHNR and FQNEAQ (reference sequence). CDR3 protein: CASRGGTGELFF. The CDR3 nucleotides read TGTGCCAGCAGGGGTGGGACCGGGGAGCTGTTTTTT. The full variable domain, in which reference TRBV7-9 and TRBJ2-2 provide the parts outside the CDR3, is DTGVSQNPRHKITKRGQNVTFRCDPISEHNRLYWYRQTLGQGPEFLTYFQNEAQLEKSRLLSDRFSAERPKGSFSTLEIQRTEQGDSAMYLCASRGGTGELFFGEGSRLTVL.

This chain connects TRBV7-6 to TRBJ1-6; TRBD1 agrees at 9 bases. CDR1 and CDR2 (germline): SGHVS, FNYEAQ. The J segment lost 4 bases and the V segment lost 5 bases, leaving 6 bases of the junction unmatched. The CDR3 extends over 16 amino acids. For the CDR3, the DNA is TGTGCCAGCAGCCCGGGGACAGGGCCTTATAATTCACCCCTCCACTTT. Its translation: CASSPGTGPYNSPLHF. Filled out from reference TRBV7-6 and TRBJ1-6, the complete variable domain reads GAGVSQSPRYKVTKRGQDVALRCDPISGHVSLYWYRQALGQGPEFLTYFNYEAQQDKSGLPNDRFSAERPEGSISTLTIQRTEQRDSAMYRCASSPGTGPYNSPLHFGNGTRLTVT.

V usage is TRBV10-3 and J usage is TRBJ1-2; 9 bases align to TRBD1. Unmatched junction bases numbered 9, after V lost 9 bases and J lost 4 bases. Germline V CDR1 and CDR2: ENHRY, SYGVKD. The CDR3 covers 14 residues. The CDR3 spells CAIFGQGTPYGYTF. In DNA, the CDR3 is TGTGCCATTTTCGGACAGGGGACCCCCTATGGCTACACCTTC.

The V gene is TRBV27, the J gene TRBJ1-4, with no clear D. V was shortened by 8 bases and J by 0 bases, with 10 bases between the two germline ends. CDR3 length equals 14 residues. Looked up from germline, CDR1 is MNHEY and CDR2 is SMNVEV (reference sequence). In DNA form, the CDR3 reads TGTGCCAGCGGGCGGGTTGCAACTAATGAAAAACTGTTTTTT. Translated: CASGRVATNEKLFF.

The chain is built from TRBV10-2 and TRBJ1-6; 8 nucleotides align to TRBD1. The germline V gene encodes CDR1 WSHSY and CDR2 SAAADI. The CDR3 consists of 21 residues. V lost 6 bases and J lost 9; bases outside the gene matches: 28. The CDR3 sequence is CASRLRQGVPESGDRPSPLHF. The CDR3 DNA reads as TGCGCCAGCAGATTACGACAGGGTGTGCCGGAAAGTGGGGACAGGCCTTCACCCCTCCACTTT.

By its share, this clone is medium-sized. V and J are TRBV9 and TRBJ1-4; D possibly corresponds to TRBD1 (5 bases). With 4 bases removed from V and 4 bases from J, the gap between germline ends came to 14 bases. The germline CDR1 and CDR2 sequences are SGDLS and YYNGEE. This CDR3 contains 15 residues. CDR3 residues: CASSSRWGFNEKLFF. The CDR3 DNA sequence: TGTGCCAGCAGCTCCCGATGGGGGTTTAATGAAAAACTGTTTTTT. Full variable domain (outside the CDR3, taken from reference TRBV9 and TRBJ1-4): DSGVTQTPKHLITATGQRVTLRCSPRSGDLSVYWYQQSLDQGLQFLIQYYNGEERAKGNILERFSAQQFPDLHSELNLSSLELGDSALYFCASSSRWGFNEKLFFGSGTQLSVL.

The chain is built from TRBV4-1 and TRBJ1-1, with unresolved D. CDR3 length equals 14 residues. Trimming pared 1 base from V and 0 bases from J, leaving 6 bases between. Looked up from germline, CDR1 is MGHRA and CDR2 is YSYEKL. The CDR3 DNA follows: TGCGCCAGCAGCCAAGGGACGGTGAACACTGAAGCTTTCTTT. It is translated as CASSQGTVNTEAFF.